Listed below are T cell receptor beta chains from one sample, sequenced in a study of T cells expressing NK-cell markers. TCRdb re-analyzed the 5' RACE reads; it lists each CDR3 protein once, without DNA. The sample has about 460,000 distinct CDR3 sequences. Sequencing was carried out using blood T cells: a sorted CD56 or NKG2C T cell subset, CD4+ or CD8+ T cells, or bulk PBMC T cells (not recorded which). These receptor sequences come from a woman in her forties or fifties in good health. CDR3s include the opening cysteine and the closing phenylalanine or tryptophan. The order of the fields is V gene, J gene, CDR3 protein.

v_gene: TRBV12-3/TRBV12-4
j_gene: TRBJ2-1
CDR3aa: CASSLPGLRDEQFF

v_gene: TRBV20-1
j_gene: TRBJ1-5
CDR3aa: CSASTLTGGLGQPQHF

v_gene: TRBV28
j_gene: TRBJ1-4
CDR3aa: CASSYKGPGPNEKLFF

v_gene: TRBV4-1
j_gene: TRBJ2-1
CDR3aa: CASSLTSGRASYNEQFF

v_gene: TRBV6-6
j_gene: TRBJ1-1
CDR3aa: CASSYSLGPKHSEAFF

v_gene: TRBV4-1
j_gene: TRBJ2-3
CDR3aa: CASSQGPAGGKRSTDTQYF

v_gene: TRBV5-1
j_gene: TRBJ1-4
CDR3aa: CASSLGEVATNEKLFF

v_gene: TRBV5-1
j_gene: TRBJ1-1
CDR3aa: CASSLDGTGGNEAFF

v_gene: TRBV5-1
j_gene: TRBJ2-7
CDR3aa: CASSLDALGEQYF

v_gene: TRBV5-1
j_gene: TRBJ2-1
CDR3aa: CASSLRTGTDEQFF

v_gene: TRBV11-2
j_gene: TRBJ1-4
CDR3aa: CASRLRQGAHEKLFF

v_gene: TRBV5-1
j_gene: TRBJ2-3
CDR3aa: CAGRDSISTDTQYF

v_gene: TRBV5-1
j_gene: TRBJ1-3
CDR3aa: CASSPYMGPGNTIYF

v_gene: TRBV6-1
j_gene: TRBJ2-1
CDR3aa: CASSGQGRSYNEQFF